These T cell receptor beta chains were read from a single sample in a study of graft-versus-host responses after intestinal transplantation. Clones were sequenced by immunoSEQ multiplex PCR, and TCRdb holds only the in-frame ones, with some missing. The sample yields 15,000 to 20,000 clones, around 38% seen once. Material: alloreactive CD4+ T cells from a mixed lymphocyte reaction culture, obtained before intestinal transplant. These receptors were taken from a human patient who received an intestinal transplant. Both conserved end residues are part of each CDR3. The D gene is left open where the match is weak. Where a row states a size, it is once, few, many or the class of an expanded clone; other rows omit it.

size,D,J,V,DNA,CDR3
NA,NA,TRBJ1-5,TRBV28,TGTGCCAGCACTGACAGGAGGTATCAGCCCCAGCATTTT,CASTDRRYQPQHF
few,TRBD2,TRBJ2-3,TRBV18,TGTGCCAGCTCACCAGTACCGGGACTAGTATCTAGCACAGATACGCAGTATTTT,CASSPVPGLVSSTDTQYF
NA,TRBD2,TRBJ2-1,TRBV7-6,TGTGCCAGCAGCTTTACTAGCGGGGGGGCTGTGAGGCAGTTCTTC,CASSFTSGGAVRQFF
NA,NA,TRBJ2-7,TRBV15,TGTGCCACCAGCAGACCGGGGACTTGGCACGAGCAGTACTTC,CATSRPGTWHEQYF
NA,TRBD1,TRBJ1-6,TRBV18,TGTGCCAGCTCCCCCGGGACAGTCTATAATTCACCCCTCCACTTT,CASSPGTVYNSPLHF
NA,NA,TRBJ2-1,TRBV19,TGTGCCAGTAGTAAAGGGGGGACCTACAATGAGCAGTTCTTC,CASSKGGTYNEQFF
NA,NA,TRBJ1-2,TRBV20-1,TGCAGTGCTAGCGGGGGCTATGGCTACACCTTC,CSASGGYGYTF
NA,NA,TRBJ2-7,TRBV5-4,TGTGCCAGCAGCTCGGCTACCTACGAGCAGTACTTC,CASSSATYEQYF
NA,NA,TRBJ2-7,TRBV11-2,TGTGCCAGCAGCTTGGCCTCCTACGAGCAGTACTTC,CASSLASYEQYF
few,TRBD1,TRBJ2-7,TRBV6-1,TGTGCCAGCAGCAGGGGACAGACCTCCTACGAGCAGTACTTC,CASSRGQTSYEQYF
NA,NA,TRBJ1-1,TRBV5-1,TGCGCCAGCAGCATAGTCAGGGGAGGGGGCACTGAAGCTTTCTTT,CASSIVRGGGTEAFF
few,NA,TRBJ2-3,TRBV5-1,TGCGCCAGCAGCTTCCTGGGCACAGATACGCAGTATTTT,CASSFLGTDTQYF
few,NA,TRBJ1-5,TRBV6-4,TGTGCCAGCAGTGAACAGCTACCTTTAATCGGCCCCCAGCATTTT,CASSEQLPLIGPQHF
NA,TRBD2,TRBJ2-1,TRBV27,TGTGCCAGCACAAGAACGGGGGGGCGGGGCAATGAGCAGTTCTTC,CASTRTGGRGNEQFF
medium-sized,NA,TRBJ1-4,TRBV11-2,TGTGCCAGCAGCTTAACGGAGGGGTTCGTCGAAAAACTGTTTTTT,CASSLTEGFVEKLFF
NA,TRBD1,TRBJ1-2,TRBV30,TGTGCCGTCCCCACTATCAGGGGGCGCGGGGGCTACACCTTC,CAVPTIRGRGGYTF
NA,NA,TRBJ2-1,TRBV9,TGTGCCAGCAGCGTAGGGACTGCGAGGTACAATGAGCAGTTCTTC,CASSVGTARYNEQFF
NA,TRBD2,TRBJ2-1,TRBV5-1,TGCGCCAGTAGACAACTAGCGGCCAACAATGAGCAGTTCTTC,CASRQLAANNEQFF
few,NA,TRBJ1-6,TRBV2,TGTGCCAGCAGGGTCCTTGGTTGGAATTCACCCCTCCACTTT,CASRVLGWNSPLHF
NA,TRBD2,TRBJ2-3,TRBV7-3,TGTGCCAGCAGACGACTAGCGGAGGAGACGGATACGCAGTATTTT,CASRRLAEETDTQYF
NA,NA,TRBJ2-3,TRBV18,TGTGCCAGCTCACGCTACCGCCCAGGGGTTACTAGCACAGATACGCAGTATTTT,CASSRYRPGVTSTDTQYF
few,NA,TRBJ2-3,TRBV6-4,TGTGCCAGCAGAGTTAGCACAGATACGCAGTATTTT,CASRVSTDTQYF
NA,TRBD1,TRBJ1-5,TRBV18,TGTGCCAGCTCAGTACGGGGGACAGGCAGTCAGCCCCAGCATTTT,CASSVRGTGSQPQHF
NA,TRBD1,TRBJ2-5,TRBV27,TGTGCCAGCACCCGGACAGGGGGAGAGACCCAGTACTTC,CASTRTGGETQYF
NA,NA,TRBJ2-1,TRBV19,TGTGCCAGTGGTTCGGGACGGACTTACAATGAGCAGTTCTTC,CASGSGRTYNEQFF
few,NA,TRBJ1-2,TRBV28,TGTGCCAGCAGTTTAGCGTTATATGGCTACACCTTC,CASSLALYGYTF
NA,TRBD1,TRBJ1-1,TRBV2,TGTGCCAGCAGTGAGAGGGGGCTGGGGGCTTTCTTT,CASSERGLGAFF
few,NA,TRBJ2-5,TRBV5-6,TGTGCCAGCAGCTTGGACCGAGCCGTGACCCAGTACTTC,CASSLDRAVTQYF
NA,NA,TRBJ2-7,TRBV5-1,TGCGCCAGCAGCTTGGAAGACAGAGTCTACGAGCAGTACTTC,CASSLEDRVYEQYF
NA,NA,TRBJ1-6,TRBV5-4,TGTGCCAGCAGCCGGCAGGTGGGCGTAAATTCACCCCTCCACTTT,CASSRQVGVNSPLHF
few,NA,TRBJ1-1,TRBV6-5,TGTGCCAGCAGTTACTCGCTCCGGCCGGTAACTGAAGCTTTCTTT,CASSYSLRPVTEAFF
NA,NA,TRBJ2-1,TRBV7-2,TGTGCCAGCAGCTTAGATTCTCGTGGCGCCTACAATGAGCAGTTCTTC,CASSLDSRGAYNEQFF
few,NA,TRBJ1-4,TRBV5-6,TGTGCCAGCAGGGCGCGGGGGGAAAAACTGTTTTTT,CASRARGEKLFF
NA,NA,TRBJ2-3,TRBV10-3,TGTGCCATCAGTGACCGGGGGCGCGCAGATACGCAGTATTTT,CAISDRGRADTQYF
NA,NA,TRBJ1-3,TRBV15,TGTGCCACCAGCAGAGATTTGCAAGGACCTGGAAACACCATATATTTT,CATSRDLQGPGNTIYF
few,NA,TRBJ1-3,TRBV6-5,TGTGCCAGCAGTCGCGCTACCTACTCTGGAAACACCATATATTTT,CASSRATYSGNTIYF
few,TRBD1,TRBJ2-1,TRBV5-1,TGCGCCAGCAGCTTCTGGGACAGGGTCGACAATGAGCAGTTCTTC,CASSFWDRVDNEQFF
NA,NA,TRBJ2-5,TRBV7-6,TGTGCCAGCAGCTTCTCTGCCCCATATGCAGAGACCCAGTACTTC,CASSFSAPYAETQYF
NA,NA,TRBJ2-1,TRBV25-1,TGTGCCAGCAGTCCCTGGGCAGGGGCTCTCTATGAGCAGTTCTTC,CASSPWAGALYEQFF
few,NA,TRBJ2-7,TRBV11-3,TGTGCCAGCAGCTTGGCCTCCTACGAGCAGTACTTC,CASSLASYEQYF
NA,TRBD1,TRBJ2-1,TRBV5-1,TGCGCCAGCAGCTTGTCGGGACAGGGGGCTTACAATGAGCAGTTCTTC,CASSLSGQGAYNEQFF
few,NA,TRBJ2-7,TRBV4-2,TGTGCCAGCAGCCAAGAAGGCGTTAGACACGAGCAGTACTTC,CASSQEGVRHEQYF
NA,NA,TRBJ2-5,TRBV29-1,TGCAGCGTTGTTCGAGTCCTGAGAGAGACCCAGTACTTC,CSVVRVLRETQYF
few,NA,TRBJ1-1,TRBV30,TGTGCCTGGAGTGTACGAATGGGAGACACTGAAGCTTTCTTT,CAWSVRMGDTEAFF
few,TRBD1,TRBJ2-5,TRBV6-6,TGTGCCAGCAGCCGCGGGACAGGGAGGAAAGAGACCCAGTACTTC,CASSRGTGRKETQYF
NA,TRBD1,TRBJ2-1,TRBV7-9,TGTGCCAGCAGCTTGACAGGGATCTCCTACAATGAGCAGTTCTTC,CASSLTGISYNEQFF
few,NA,TRBJ2-1,TRBV7-9,TGTGCCAGCAGCCGAGGACACAATGAGCAGTTCTTC,CASSRGHNEQFF
few,TRBD1,TRBJ1-5,TRBV6-5,TGTGCCAGCAGTCCCGGGACAGTTAATCAGCCCCAGCATTTT,CASSPGTVNQPQHF
NA,TRBD1,TRBJ2-7,TRBV19,TGTGCCAGTAGTGAAAGGGGGCCAACCCTACGAGGGCAGTACTTC,CASSERGPTLRGQYF
NA,TRBD2,TRBJ2-5,TRBV11-2,TGTGCCAGCAGCTTCCGACGGGAGGGGACCCAGTACTTC,CASSFRREGTQYF
NA,NA,TRBJ2-1,TRBV7-2,TGTGCCAGCAGCCCCGACAGATACAATGAGCAGTTCTTC,CASSPDRYNEQFF
few,NA,TRBJ2-3,TRBV6-5,TGTGCCAGCAGTGAAAGGGTCACAGATACGCAGTATTTT,CASSERVTDTQYF
medium-sized,NA,TRBJ1-5,TRBV6-1,TGTGCCAGCTGTAGAGGCCAGGGGTTTCAGCCCCAGCATTTT,CASCRGQGFQPQHF
few,TRBD1,TRBJ1-2,TRBV7-6,TGTGCCAGCAGCCGGGGACAGGGCTACACCTTC,CASSRGQGYTF
NA,NA,TRBJ2-1,TRBV7-8,TGTGCCAGCAGCCCCCGGGGGCTGCGGGCGAGCTCCTACAATGAGCAGTTCTTC,CASSPRGLRASSYNEQFF